These T cell receptor beta chains were read from a single sample in a study of vaccination and CD4 T cells after COVID-19. These receptors have no identified antigens. Using its own MiXCR run on the PCR reads, TCRdb lists one record per CDR3 protein. The profile shows about 19,000 distinct CDR3 sequences, approximately 39% of them singletons. Sequenced input: cultured CD4+ T cells from blood. Receptor source: a human donor with COVID-19. Both conserved end residues are part of each CDR3. D genes are given only for firm matches. Rows may omit the clone size; those that give it use once, few, many or a size class.

D gene: TRBD1
clone size: NA
V gene: TRBV6-1
J gene: TRBJ1-3
CDR3 protein: CASSPGQGRRSRSGNTIYF
CDR3 DNA: TGTGCCAGCAGCCCGGGACAGGGCCGCAGGTCCCGCTCTGGAAACACCATATATTTT

D gene: TRBD2
clone size: few
V gene: TRBV6-5
J gene: TRBJ2-7
CDR3 protein: CASSSLAGSSYEQYF
CDR3 DNA: TGTGCCAGCAGTTCACTAGCGGGGAGCTCCTACGAGCAGTACTTC

D gene: NA
clone size: NA
V gene: TRBV30
J gene: TRBJ1-1
CDR3 protein: CAWSAGTNTEAFF
CDR3 DNA: TGTGCCTGGAGCGCCGGGACCAACACTGAAGCTTTCTTT

D gene: TRBD1
clone size: NA
V gene: TRBV6-1
J gene: TRBJ1-5
CDR3 protein: CASSSTRDSGKPLNQPQHF
CDR3 DNA: TGTGCCAGCAGCTCCACCCGGGACAGCGGAAAACCTTTAAATCAGCCCCAGCATTTT

D gene: TRBD2
clone size: NA
V gene: TRBV7-2
J gene: TRBJ2-4
CDR3 protein: CASSLKGLAGGVGKNIQYF
CDR3 DNA: TGTGCCAGCAGCTTAAAGGGACTAGCGGGGGGAGTGGGCAAAAACATTCAGTACTTC

D gene: TRBD2
clone size: NA
V gene: TRBV6-5
J gene: TRBJ2-2
CDR3 protein: CASSYLTPAGGTGELFF
CDR3 DNA: TGTGCCAGCAGTTACTTGACCCCGGCGGGGGGGACCGGGGAGCTGTTTTTT

D gene: NA
clone size: NA
V gene: TRBV6-1
J gene: TRBJ2-3
CDR3 protein: CASSYLQGRTDTQYF
CDR3 DNA: TGTGCCAGCAGCTATTTACAGGGGAGGACAGATACGCAGTATTTT

D gene: TRBD1
clone size: NA
V gene: TRBV19
J gene: TRBJ2-7
CDR3 protein: CASSMISTGGDYEQYF
CDR3 DNA: TGTGCCAGTAGTATGATCTCGACAGGGGGAGACTACGAGCAGTACTTC

D gene: TRBD1
clone size: NA
V gene: TRBV7-3
J gene: TRBJ2-2
CDR3 protein: CASSPTGAGAGELFF
CDR3 DNA: TGTGCCAGCAGCCCGACAGGGGCAGGCGCCGGGGAGCTGTTTTTT

D gene: NA
clone size: NA
V gene: TRBV15
J gene: TRBJ1-2
CDR3 protein: CATSRRRRLGGNDGYTF
CDR3 DNA: TGTGCCACCAGCAGGAGGAGGAGGCTGGGTGGAAATGATGGCTACACCTTC

D gene: TRBD2
clone size: NA
V gene: TRBV7-2
J gene: TRBJ2-1
CDR3 protein: CTSSSGGSNEQFF
CDR3 DNA: TGTACCAGCAGCTCGGGGGGTTCCAATGAGCAGTTCTTC

D gene: TRBD1
clone size: few
V gene: TRBV20-1
J gene: TRBJ1-2
CDR3 protein: CSARGTGGDGYTF
CDR3 DNA: TGCAGTGCTAGGGGTACAGGGGGAGATGGCTACACCTTC

D gene: NA
clone size: NA
V gene: TRBV19
J gene: TRBJ2-1
CDR3 protein: CASSRGVDRHLINEQFF
CDR3 DNA: TGTGCCAGTAGTAGAGGAGTTGACAGGCACCTGATTAATGAGCAGTTCTTC

D gene: TRBD1
clone size: few
V gene: TRBV6-1
J gene: TRBJ1-1
CDR3 protein: CASTQGGAGEPEAFF
CDR3 DNA: TGTGCCAGCACCCAAGGGGGCGCGGGGGAGCCTGAAGCTTTCTTT